This TCR beta chain originates from a study of T cells in Graves' hyperthyroidism and ophthalmopathy. For the study at large: Staff took peripheral blood when the initial diagnosis was made, before any treatment began.

Germline-derived CDR1 and CDR2 are KGHDR and SFDVKD. V lost 5 bases and J 5 bases, leaving 17 bases between the germline ends. This CDR3 region has 15 residues. Regions amplified from RNA transcripts were the TCR beta CDR3 regions. A first-round RT-PCR of the TCR CDR3 used the HTBI primer set. TCRdb independently ran MiXCR on the multiplex PCR reads; one entry per CDR3 protein. The sample has around 720,000 distinct CDR3 sequences; 30% to 40% are singletons. Sample: blood. The sequence derives from a woman aged 40 to 50 with Graves' hyperthyroidism. The chain carries TRBV24-1 and TRBJ1-1; TRBD1 might be the D (6 bases). The CDR3 DNA sequence: TGTGCCACCAGTGGAACTATGAACAGGGAGACTGAAGCTTTCTTT. Protein sequence: CATSGTMNRETEAFF.